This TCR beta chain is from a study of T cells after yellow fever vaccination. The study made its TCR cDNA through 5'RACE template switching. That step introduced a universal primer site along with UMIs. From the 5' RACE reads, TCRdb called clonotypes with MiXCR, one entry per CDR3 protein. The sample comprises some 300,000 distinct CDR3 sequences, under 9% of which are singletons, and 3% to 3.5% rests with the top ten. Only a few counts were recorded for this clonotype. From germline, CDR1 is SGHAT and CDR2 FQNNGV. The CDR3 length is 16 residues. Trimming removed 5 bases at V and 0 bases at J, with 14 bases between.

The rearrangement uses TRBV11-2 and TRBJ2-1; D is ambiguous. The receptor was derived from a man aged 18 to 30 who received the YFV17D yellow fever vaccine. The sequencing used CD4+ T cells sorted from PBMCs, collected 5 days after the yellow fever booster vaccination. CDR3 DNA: TGTGCCAGCAGCCCCAGAGTCACGAGCTCCTACAATGAGCAGTTCTTC. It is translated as CASSPRVTSSYNEQFF.